These 5 T cell receptor beta chains were sequenced from one sample in a study of control samples from healthy donors and cancer patients (dated by TCRdb to 2018 to 2020). Receptors were amplified or captured by the immunoSEQ multiplex PCR assay. TCRdb holds this immuneACCESS table with in-frame rearrangements only. Some clones are missing; in checked studies, unresolved V genes explain under half, and the rest has no known cause. The sample yields some 100,000 clones; 85% to 90% were counted once. Jointly, the top ten make up approximately 8.3% of the sample. Sequenced input: blood. Receptors originate from a man between 25 and 39 years old in good health.

The CDR3 reads CASSTMGKNTEAFF. The CDR3 nucleotides read TGTGCCAGTAGCACAATGGGCAAGAACACTGAAGCTTTCTTT. This chain connects TRBV19 to TRBJ1-1; D gene uncertain. V shed 6 bases and J shed 1 base, with 12 bases lying between them. Germline V gene data show CDR1 as LNHDA and CDR2 as SQIVND (reference sequence). There are 14 residues in the CDR3.

The chain links TRBV21-1 to TRBJ2-5; TRBD2, the table's D call, lacks a check against the DNA. TRBV21-1 is a pseudogene locus. This CDR3 comprises 15 residues. The DNA for the CDR3 is TGTGCCAGCAGCAAAAATGGCGAGCGGCAAGAGACCCAGTACTTC. Protein product: CASSKNGERQETQYF.

The V call is TRBV7-6, the J call TRBJ2-3; D may be TRBD1 (6 bases). V gave up 5 bases and J gave up 3 bases, with 18 bases separating them. Germline CDR1 reads SGHVS; CDR2 reads FNYEAQ. This CDR3 comprises 16 residues. CDR3 protein: CASSHGVRGETDTQYF. As DNA, the CDR3 is TGTGCCAGCAGCCACGGGGTCAGGGGTGAAACAGATACGCAGTATTTT.

The chain combines TRBV12-3 or TRBV12-4 with TRBJ1-1; D is unresolved. There are 13 residues in the CDR3. Between the trimmed V and J ends, which lost 2 bases and 11 bases, there was a span of 15 bases. The CDR3, as DNA: TGTGCCAGCAGTTTAAAGGGAGAAATTCGGGCTTTCTTT. This codes for CASSLKGEIRAFF.

This clone was observed a few times. The chain recombines TRBV5-1 with TRBJ1-6, with D perhaps matching TRBD1 (5 bases). The CDR3 covers 13 residues. Germline lookup yields CDR1 SGHRS and CDR2 YFSETQ. V lost 7 bases and J 7 bases, leaving 12 bases between the germline ends. The CDR3: CASGREPNSPLHF. CDR3 sequence (DNA): TGCGCCAGCGGCAGGGAGCCAAATTCACCCCTCCACTTT.